This T cell receptor (beta chain) originates from a study of cytomegalovirus exposure and HLA in healthy donors. General study results and limits: In a later analysis, V- and J-gene trimming of beta chains associated with a DCLRE1C missense variant, replicated independently.

The CDR3 covers 18 residues. The germline V and J ends were trimmed by 4 bases and 6 bases, with 22 bases remaining between them. CDR1 SGHVS and CDR2 FNYEAQ come from the germline V gene. The PCR ran on 60 Vbeta and 13 Jbeta primers. The repertoire was sequenced with immunoSEQ multiplex PCR; TCRdb's copy has only in-frame clones and lacks some. Of approximately 40,000 clones in the sample, approximately 82% were seen once. This clone was picked up one time. Its antigen remains unknown. Sequencing used PBMCs. The rearrangement links TRBV7-6 to TRBJ1-6; D might be TRBD1 (6 bases). This clonotype was sampled from a woman in her late teens or twenties in good health and CMV-seropositive. CDR3 nucleotides: TGTGCCAGCAGCTCCACAGCTTCGGGGACAAACGCTAATTCACCCCTCCACTTT. Amino acids: CASSSTASGTNANSPLHF.